Following are 4 T cell receptor beta chains from one sample sequenced in a study of response to subunit inactivated influenza vaccine. TCRdb reprocessed the RT-PCR reads with MiXCR, giving one entry per CDR3 protein. The sample holds about 780,000 distinct CDR3 sequences, around 20% seen once. The sequencing here drew on PBMCs from blood, taken around 5 days after vaccination. These TCRs come from a man aged 50-59 years who received an inactivated influenza vaccine.

This clonotype was picked up many times. The chain joins TRBV4-3 to TRBJ2-3; no definite D call. Deletions cut 0 bases from V and 6 bases from J, with 7 bases between. CDR3 length equals 13 residues. Germline CDR1 LGHNA, CDR2 YSLEER. CDR3 DNA: TGCGCCAGCAGCCAAGATGAGTCCGATACGCAGTATTTT. Its protein is CASSQDESDTQYF.

The chain links TRBV3-1 to TRBJ2-7, with TRBD1 identical over 8 bases. From germline, CDR1 is LGHDT and CDR2 YNNKEL (reference sequence). V lost 3 bases and J lost 3; bases outside the gene matches: 7. CDR3 length equals 15 residues. The CDR3 here is CASSQAVGQGYEQYF. CDR3 coding DNA: TGTGCCAGCAGCCAGGCGGTCGGACAGGGCTACGAGCAGTACTTC.

This clonotype has more than one count but fewer than ten. The J gene is TRBJ1-1, the V gene TRBV11-2, with 7 positions matching TRBD1. The CDR3 is 18 residues long. V trimming: 1 base; J trimming: 3 bases; junction bases outside the gene matches: 14. Germline CDR1 SGHAT, CDR2 FQNNGV. The CDR3 is CASSLVRGFELGHTEAFF. CDR3 in DNA: TGTGCCAGCAGCTTAGTCAGGGGGTTCGAATTGGGGCACACTGAAGCTTTCTTT.

This clonotype was counted between two and nine times. The chain links TRBV20-1 to TRBJ2-7; 7 bases are shared with TRBD2. Germline assignment: CDR1 DFQATT and CDR2 SNEGSKA (reference sequence). This CDR3 spans 12 amino acids. The J segment lost 8 bases and the V segment lost 1 base, leaving 5 bases of the junction unmatched. The CDR3, as DNA: TGCAGTGCTAGAGGGGGGGGATCTAAGCAGTACTTC. This sequence encodes CSARGGGSKQYF.